This T cell receptor beta chain derives from a study of T cells in Graves' hyperthyroidism and ophthalmopathy. Using RNA transcripts as the source, TCR beta CDR3 regions were amplified. First-round RT-PCR targeting the TCR CDR3 was performed with the HTBI primer set. TCRdb processed the multiplex PCR reads anew with MiXCR; each CDR3 protein has one entry. The repertoire holds approximately 640,000 distinct CDR3 sequences, with 17% as singletons. Findings of the study overall: The majority of expanded thyroid clonotypes above 0.001 also appeared in blood. Ophthalmopathy got predicted by the model a median around 6.6 months before its onset.

CDR1 is MNHNS and CDR2 is SASEGT in the germline V gene. J was trimmed by 0 bases and V by 7 bases; bases with no gene match: 8. This CDR3 contains 15 residues. This clonotype has more than one count but fewer than ten. As yet, its antigen is unknown. Graves' hyperthyroidism showing no ophthalmopathy progression within 18 months was considered stable. The PBMCs studied were ones that came from approximately 9.9 ml fresh peripheral blood. The sample comprised blood. The sequence was obtained from a man aged 45-65 years with Graves' hyperthyroidism. The rearrangement links TRBV6-1 to TRBJ2-5; 7 bases agree with TRBD2. The CDR3 is CASKGGAINQETQYF. The CDR3 nucleotides are TGTGCCAGCAAGGGAGGGGCGATCAACCAAGAGACCCAGTACTTC.